The 13 T cell receptor beta chains reported below all come from one sample, sequenced in a study of blood T cell repertoires in COVID-19. Here immunoSEQ multiplex PCR was the method, and the copy in TCRdb shows in-frame clones only, minus some. Of 350,000 to 450,000 clones in the sample, about 88% were seen once. The sequenced sample consisted of peripheral blood. The receptor source for this set is a human donor in a cohort sampled during active COVID-19.

This clone was seen just once. The gene calls are TRBV19 and TRBJ1-4; maybe TRBD1 (6 bases). Germline assignment: CDR1 LNHDA and CDR2 SQIVND (reference sequence). V was trimmed by 10 bases and J by 3 bases, leaving 15 bases between them. This CDR3 has 14 amino acids. The chain's CDR3 is CATRGQPPNEKLFF. CDR3 in DNA: TGTGCCACCCGTGGACAGCCTCCTAATGAAAAACTGTTTTTT.

The V gene is TRBV19, the J gene TRBJ2-7; D may be TRBD2 (5 bases). The length of the CDR3 is 14 residues. The germline CDR1 and CDR2 sequences are LNHDA and SQIVND (reference sequence). V was cut by 5 bases and J by 9 bases, with 20 bases left in between. Here the CDR3 reads CASSGPRIGRGQYF. The CDR3 DNA is TGTGCCAGTAGTGGGCCCCGGATTGGCCGGGGGCAGTACTTC.

The V gene is TRBV7-2, the J gene TRBJ2-7; 7 bases line up with TRBD2. CDR3 length: 14 residues. V dropped 2 bases and J dropped 0; count of bases not matched to a gene: 1. Germline assignment: CDR1 SGHTA and CDR2 FQGNSA. This chain's CDR3 is CASSLTSDSYEQYF. The CDR3 DNA sequence: TGTGCCAGCAGCTTAACTAGCGACTCCTACGAGCAGTACTTC.

This chain uses TRBV6-5 with TRBJ1-1; 8 bases line up with TRBD1. In germline, CDR1 is MNHEY, CDR2 SVGAGI. J was trimmed by 2 bases and V by 2 bases; bases with no gene match: 7. This CDR3 has 16 residues. The CDR3 DNA is TGTGCCAGCAGTTACCTAAGGACAGGGACTAACACTGAAGCTTTCTTT. Translation gives CASSYLRTGTNTEAFF.

This clone was observed a few times. The chain couples TRBV9 to TRBJ2-2; perhaps TRBD2 as D (5 bases). Trimming stripped 0 bases from V and 4 bases from J, with 10 bases between. This CDR3 spans 15 amino acids. Germline V gene lookup returns CDR1 SGDLS and CDR2 YYNGEE. The CDR3 loop is CASSVAGWGTGELFF. The CDR3 region has the DNA TGTGCCAGCAGCGTAGCGGGATGGGGCACCGGGGAGCTGTTTTTT.

The rearrangement links TRBV5-1 to TRBJ1-5; TRBD1 might be the D (6 bases). Germline V gene data show CDR1 as SGHRS and CDR2 as YFSETQ. V dropped 0 bases and J dropped 0 bases, with 13 bases sitting between them. The CDR3 has 17 residues. The CDR3 is CASSLGDRSDSNQPQHF. The CDR3 DNA reads as TGCGCCAGCAGCTTGGGAGACAGGTCCGATAGCAATCAGCCCCAGCATTTT. The whole variable domain, filled in from reference TRBV5-1 and TRBJ1-5, reads KAGVTQTPRYLIKTRGQQVTLSCSPISGHRSVSWYQQTPGQGLQFLFEYFSETQRNKGNFPGRFSGRQFSNSRSEMNVSTLELGDSALYLCASSLGDRSDSNQPQHFGDGTRLSIL.

The V and J genes are TRBV7-3 and TRBJ2-1; D perhaps matches TRBD2 (6 bases). The V gene lost 5 bases and the J gene lost 7 bases, with 9 bases spanning the gap. The germline gives CDR1 SGHTA, CDR2 FQGTGA. The CDR3 runs 12 residues. The CDR3 DNA reads as TGTGCCAGCAGCCCCGGGAGAAATGAGCAGTTCTTC. Encoded protein: CASSPGRNEQFF.

This clone was counted between two and nine times. The chain is built from TRBV24-1 and TRBJ2-2; TRBD2 matches 10 bases. With 3 bases clipped from V and 5 bases from J, the junction kept 2 bases outside the gene matches. This CDR3 is 15 amino acids long. Germline V gene sequence: CDR1 KGHDR, CDR2 SFDVKD. The CDR3, as DNA: TGTGCCACCAGTGATACTAGCGGGGCAACCGGGGAGCTGTTTTTT. Translation gives CATSDTSGATGELFF.

This chain joins TRBV18 and TRBJ1-6; D possibly corresponds to TRBD1 (5 bases). The V gene's germline CDR1 is KGHSH and CDR2 LQKENI. This CDR3 comprises 15 residues. The V end lost 3 bases, the J end lost 7 bases, and 13 bases lay between the germline ends. Here the CDR3 reads CASSPGGKENSPLHF. CDR3 DNA sequence: TGTGCCAGCTCACCGGGGGGGAAAGAGAATTCACCCCTCCACTTT.

This chain links TRBV20-1 with TRBJ1-2, with D maybe TRBD1 (6 bases). This CDR3 contains 14 residues. The germline V gene has CDR1 DFQATT and CDR2 SNEGSKA (reference sequence). V shed 3 bases and J shed 0 bases, with 11 bases lying between them. In DNA form, the CDR3 reads TGCAGTGCTAGTGGGGGGCGAGCTAACTATGGCTACACCTTC. Translation: CSASGGRANYGYTF.

The chain uses TRBV4-1 and TRBJ1-4; 9 nucleotides match TRBD1. The germline V gene encodes CDR1 MGHRA and CDR2 YSYEKL. V lost 3 bases, J lost 7 bases, and 6 bases stayed unmatched. There are 15 residues in the CDR3. CDR3 bases: TGCGCCAGCAGCCACCAACAGGGGGCGTTTGAAAAACTGTTTTTT. Its translation is CASSHQQGAFEKLFF.

This chain links TRBV7-9 with TRBJ1-4; a weak D match, TRBD1 (6 bases). Germline V lookup: CDR1 SEHNR, CDR2 FQNEAQ (reference sequence). This CDR3 has 14 amino acids. V was clipped by 2 bases and J by 4 bases, with 8 bases between them. In DNA, the CDR3 is TGTGCCAGCAGCTTACCAGGGGTTAATGAAAAACTGTTTTTT. Translation: CASSLPGVNEKLFF.

The chain couples TRBV3-1 (or the pseudogene TRBV3-2) to TRBJ1-2, with no clear D. The length of the CDR3 is 16 residues. Trimming stripped 3 bases from V and 3 bases from J, with 17 bases between. The germline V gene has CDR1 LGHDT and CDR2 YNNKEL (reference sequence). The CDR3 loop reads CASSHQGRVSDYGYTF. DNA for the CDR3: TGTGCCAGCAGCCACCAAGGGAGGGTTTCCGACTATGGCTACACCTTC.